This section outlines one TCR beta chain sequence together with its context. The germline V gene encodes CDR1 MNHEY and CDR2 SVGEGT. The trim removed 2 bases at V and 2 bases at J, leaving 10 bases unmatched. The CDR3 loop spans 18 amino acids. Absence of ophthalmopathy within 18 months of follow-up defined stable hyperthyroidism. Amplified material comprised TCR beta CDR3 regions derived from RNA transcripts. Investigators did first-round RT-PCR with HTBI primers, then second-round multiplex PCR. TCRdb reprocessed the multiplex PCR reads with MiXCR, giving one entry per CDR3 protein. The table lists 300,000 to 400,000 distinct CDR3 sequences, about 18% of them singletons, with around 2.4% in the top ten. The sample is drawn from a study of Graves' ophthalmopathy and Graves' hyperthyroidism.

The sequence came from an adult woman with stable Graves' hyperthyroidism. J is TRBJ1-2 and V is TRBV6-2 or TRBV6-3; 11 nucleotides match TRBD1. Sequencing was performed on peripheral blood. Here the CDR3 reads CASSYGGQGAGQNYGYTF. CDR3 DNA sequence: TGTGCCAGCAGTTACGGTGGACAGGGGGCCGGTCAAAACTATGGCTACACCTTC.